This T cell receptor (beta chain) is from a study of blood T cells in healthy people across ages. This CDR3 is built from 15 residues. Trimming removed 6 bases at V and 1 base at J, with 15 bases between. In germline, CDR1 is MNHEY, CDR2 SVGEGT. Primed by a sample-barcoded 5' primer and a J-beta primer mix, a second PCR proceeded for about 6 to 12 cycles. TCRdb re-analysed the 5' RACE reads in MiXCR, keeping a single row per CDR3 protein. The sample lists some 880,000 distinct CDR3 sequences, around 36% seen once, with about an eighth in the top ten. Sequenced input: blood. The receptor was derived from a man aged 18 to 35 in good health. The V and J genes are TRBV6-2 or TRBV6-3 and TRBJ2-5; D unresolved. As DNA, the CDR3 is TGTGCCAGCAGAAGACTTGGTTCTAGCCAAGAGACCCAGTACTTC. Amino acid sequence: CASRRLGSSQETQYF.